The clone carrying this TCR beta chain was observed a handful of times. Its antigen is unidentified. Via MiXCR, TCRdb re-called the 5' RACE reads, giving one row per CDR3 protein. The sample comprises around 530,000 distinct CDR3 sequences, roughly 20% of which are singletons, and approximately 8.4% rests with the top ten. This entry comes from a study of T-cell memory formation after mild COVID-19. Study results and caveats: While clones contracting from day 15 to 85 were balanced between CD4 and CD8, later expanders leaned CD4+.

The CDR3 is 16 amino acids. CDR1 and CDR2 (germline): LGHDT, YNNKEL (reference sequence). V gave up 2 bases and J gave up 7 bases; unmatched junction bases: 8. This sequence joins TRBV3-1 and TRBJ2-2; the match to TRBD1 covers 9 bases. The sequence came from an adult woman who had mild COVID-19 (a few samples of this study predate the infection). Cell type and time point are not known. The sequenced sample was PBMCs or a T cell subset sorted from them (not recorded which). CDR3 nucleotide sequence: TGTGCCAGCAGCCAACCCGGGACAGGGCCCGGCGGGGAGCTGTTTTTT. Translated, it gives CASSQPGTGPGGELFF.